This T cell receptor beta chain is drawn from a study of shared clonotypes between healthy human individuals. Remarks on this clone: Its antigen is unidentified.

The method was immunoSEQ multiplex PCR; TCRdb's version includes in-frame clones alone and lacks a portion of them. Altogether 550,000 to 800,000 clones are present, 90% being singletons, with the ten largest covering about 34%. Healthy HIV-negative adults without recent acute infections or vaccinations served as donors. Nashville, Tennessee was home to all donors, each a Caucasian adult. CD8 memory fractions consisted of CD45RO+ and CCR7-negative CD45RA+ TemRA cells together. Study-wide results and limits: Memory subsets generally showed lower estimated richness than naive subsets.

The V and J ends lost 6 bases and 4 bases, in that order; junction bases with no gene match: 4. The CDR3 contains 14 residues. Germline V gene data show CDR1 as MDHEN and CDR2 as SYDVKM. The receptor was isolated from a man aged 18 to 30 in good health. Some clones in this sample may be carry-over from other donors' samples. This chain links TRBV28 with TRBJ2-5, with TRBD2 matching over 11 bases. The sample comprised memory CD8+ T cells from PBMCs. As to subset: CD45RO+ cells pooled with CCR7-negative TemRA cells. CDR3 protein: CASRELAGGETQYF. CDR3 sequence (DNA): TGTGCCAGCAGGGAGCTAGCGGGAGGAGAGACCCAGTACTTC.